What follows describes a single T cell receptor beta chain. These data belong to a study of cytomegalovirus exposure and HLA in healthy donors. The PCR ran on 60 Vbeta and 13 Jbeta primers. Repertoires were generated with immunoSEQ multiplex PCR, while TCRdb's copy carries only in-frame clones and drops some. Among about 120,000 clones listed, 70% to 85% were seen once. The germline V and J ends were trimmed by 5 bases and 5 bases, with 9 bases remaining between them. The germline gives CDR1 MNHEY, CDR2 SMNVEV (reference sequence). The CDR3 spans 12 residues. The chain joins TRBV27 to TRBJ1-1; D is ambiguous. The specimen was PBMCs. This TCR derives from a man aged 40-49 years in good health and CMV-seropositive. CDR3 amino acids: CASSVGGTEAFF. CDR3 in DNA: TGTGCCAGCAGTGTGGGAGGAACTGAAGCTTTCTTT.